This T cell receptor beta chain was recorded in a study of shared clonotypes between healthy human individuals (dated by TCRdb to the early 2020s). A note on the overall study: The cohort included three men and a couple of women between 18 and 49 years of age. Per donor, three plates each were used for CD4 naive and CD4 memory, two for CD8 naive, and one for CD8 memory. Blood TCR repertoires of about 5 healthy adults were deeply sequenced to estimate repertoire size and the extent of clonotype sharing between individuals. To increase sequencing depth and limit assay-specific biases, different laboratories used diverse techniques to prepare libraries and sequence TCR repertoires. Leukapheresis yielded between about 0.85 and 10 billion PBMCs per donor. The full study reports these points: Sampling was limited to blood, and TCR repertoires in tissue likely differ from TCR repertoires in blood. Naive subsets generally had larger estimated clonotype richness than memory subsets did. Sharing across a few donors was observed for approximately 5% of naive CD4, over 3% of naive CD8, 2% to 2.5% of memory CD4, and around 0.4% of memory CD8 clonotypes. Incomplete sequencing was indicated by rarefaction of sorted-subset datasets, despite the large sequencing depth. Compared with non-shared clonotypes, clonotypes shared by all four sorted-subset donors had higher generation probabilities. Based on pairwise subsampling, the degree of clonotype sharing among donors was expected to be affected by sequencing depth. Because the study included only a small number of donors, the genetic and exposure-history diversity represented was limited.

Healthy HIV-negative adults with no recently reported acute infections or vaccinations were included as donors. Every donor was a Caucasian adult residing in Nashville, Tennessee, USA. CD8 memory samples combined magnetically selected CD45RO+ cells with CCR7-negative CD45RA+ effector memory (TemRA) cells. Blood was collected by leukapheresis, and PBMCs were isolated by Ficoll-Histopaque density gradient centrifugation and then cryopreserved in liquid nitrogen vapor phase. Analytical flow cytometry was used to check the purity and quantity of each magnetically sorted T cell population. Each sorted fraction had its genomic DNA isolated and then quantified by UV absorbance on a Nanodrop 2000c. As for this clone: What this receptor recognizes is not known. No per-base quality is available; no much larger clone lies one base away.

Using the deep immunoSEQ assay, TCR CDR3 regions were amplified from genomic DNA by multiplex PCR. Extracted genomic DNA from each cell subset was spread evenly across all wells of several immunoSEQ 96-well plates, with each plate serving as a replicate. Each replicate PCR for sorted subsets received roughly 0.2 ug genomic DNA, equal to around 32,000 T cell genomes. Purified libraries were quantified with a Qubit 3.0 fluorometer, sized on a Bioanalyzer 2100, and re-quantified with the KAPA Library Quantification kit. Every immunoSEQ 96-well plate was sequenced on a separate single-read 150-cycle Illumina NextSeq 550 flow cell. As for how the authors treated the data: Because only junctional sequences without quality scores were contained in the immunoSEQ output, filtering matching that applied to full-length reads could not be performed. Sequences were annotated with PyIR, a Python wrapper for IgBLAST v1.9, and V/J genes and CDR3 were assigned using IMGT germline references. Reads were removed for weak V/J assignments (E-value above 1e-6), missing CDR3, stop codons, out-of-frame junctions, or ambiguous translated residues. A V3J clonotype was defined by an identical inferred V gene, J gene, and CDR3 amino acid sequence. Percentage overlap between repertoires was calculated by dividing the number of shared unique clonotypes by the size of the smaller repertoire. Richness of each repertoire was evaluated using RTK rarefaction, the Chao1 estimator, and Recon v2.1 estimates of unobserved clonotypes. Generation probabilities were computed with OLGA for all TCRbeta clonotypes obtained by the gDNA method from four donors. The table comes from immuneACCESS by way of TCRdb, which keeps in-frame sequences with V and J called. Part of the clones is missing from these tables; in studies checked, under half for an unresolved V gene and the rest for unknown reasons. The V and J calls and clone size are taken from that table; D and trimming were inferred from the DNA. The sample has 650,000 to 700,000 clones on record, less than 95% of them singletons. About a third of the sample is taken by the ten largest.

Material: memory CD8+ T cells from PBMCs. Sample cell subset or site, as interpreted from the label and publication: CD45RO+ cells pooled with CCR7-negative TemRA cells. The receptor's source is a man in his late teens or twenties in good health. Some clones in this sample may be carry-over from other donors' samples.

The CDR3 is CASSFRGAVGQPQHF. The DNA is as follows: TGTGCCAGCAGTTTTAGGGGGGCCGTAGGACAGCCCCAGCATTTT. The rearrangement joined TRBV28 to TRBJ1-5, with TRBD1 perhaps the D gene, on 6 matching bases. The germline V gene supplies CDR1 MDHEN and CDR2 SYDVKM. V is cut by 3 bases and J by 7 bases, and the space between the germline ends is 16 bases. From the cysteine through the phenylalanine, the CDR3 covers 15 amino acids. Left in the record is the CDR3 DNA by itself, 45 bases read in frame from the first base.